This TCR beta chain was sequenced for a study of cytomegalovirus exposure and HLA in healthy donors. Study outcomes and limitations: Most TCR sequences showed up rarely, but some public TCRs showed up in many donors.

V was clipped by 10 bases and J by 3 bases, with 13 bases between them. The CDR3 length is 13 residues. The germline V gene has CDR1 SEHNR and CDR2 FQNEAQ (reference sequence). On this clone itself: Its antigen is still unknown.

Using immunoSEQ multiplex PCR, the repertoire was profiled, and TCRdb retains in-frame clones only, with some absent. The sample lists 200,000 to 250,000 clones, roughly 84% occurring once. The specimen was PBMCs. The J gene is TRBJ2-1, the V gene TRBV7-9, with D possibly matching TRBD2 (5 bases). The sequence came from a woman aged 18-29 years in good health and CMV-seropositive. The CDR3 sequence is CAIKGVFYNEQFF. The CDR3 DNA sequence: TGTGCCATCAAGGGAGTATTCTACAATGAGCAGTTCTTC.